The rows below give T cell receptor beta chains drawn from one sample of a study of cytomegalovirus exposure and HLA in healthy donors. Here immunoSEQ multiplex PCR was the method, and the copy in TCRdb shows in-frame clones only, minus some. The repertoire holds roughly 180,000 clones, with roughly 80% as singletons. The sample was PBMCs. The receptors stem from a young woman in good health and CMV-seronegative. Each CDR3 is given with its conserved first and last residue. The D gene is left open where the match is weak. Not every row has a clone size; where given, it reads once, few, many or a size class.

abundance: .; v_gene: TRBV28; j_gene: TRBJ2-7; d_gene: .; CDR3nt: TGTGCCAGCAGCCCTAGGAGCGAGATCCTATTTCGTGCCGAGCAGTACTTC; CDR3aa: CASSPRSEILFRAEQYF
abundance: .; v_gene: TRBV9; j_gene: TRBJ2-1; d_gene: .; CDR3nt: TGTGCCAGCAGCCCGCAACCAGGGGTTGGGAGTGAGCAGTTCTTC; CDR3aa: CASSPQPGVGSEQFF
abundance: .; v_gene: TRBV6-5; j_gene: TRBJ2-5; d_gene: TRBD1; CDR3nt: TGTGCCAGCAGCCTCCTCGGCGACAGGGCAAAGACCCAGTACTTC; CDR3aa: CASSLLGDRAKTQYF
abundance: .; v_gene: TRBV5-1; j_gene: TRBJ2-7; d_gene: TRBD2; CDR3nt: TGCGCCAGTAAGAATCGGACTAGCGTACCTACGAACCAGTACTTC; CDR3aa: CASKNRTSVPTNQYF
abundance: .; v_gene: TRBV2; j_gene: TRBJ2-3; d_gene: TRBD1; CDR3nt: TGTGCCAGCGGCTGGGACAGGGGGCAAGATACGCAGTATTTT; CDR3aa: CASGWDRGQDTQYF
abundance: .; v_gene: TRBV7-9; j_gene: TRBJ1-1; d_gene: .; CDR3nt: TGTGCCAGCAGCCCCCAGGATACTGCCCCGAACACTGAAGCTTTCTTT; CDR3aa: CASSPQDTAPNTEAFF
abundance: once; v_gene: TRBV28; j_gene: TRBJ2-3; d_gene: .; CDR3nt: TGTGCCAGCATCTCCCGGGGGTACTTCACAGATACGCAGTATTTT; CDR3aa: CASISRGYFTDTQYF
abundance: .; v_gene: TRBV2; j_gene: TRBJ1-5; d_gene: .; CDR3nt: TGTGCCAGCACCCACAGGGATGACGGCAATCAGCCCCAGCATTTT; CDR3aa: CASTHRDDGNQPQHF
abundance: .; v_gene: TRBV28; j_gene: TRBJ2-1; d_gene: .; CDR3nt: TGTGCCAGCAGTTTCGACCGGGAGCCCTACAATGAGCAGTTCTTC; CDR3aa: CASSFDREPYNEQFF
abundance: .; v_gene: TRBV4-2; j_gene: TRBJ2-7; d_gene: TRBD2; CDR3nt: TGTGCCAGCAGCCAAGGAATGGGCATGTCTAGCGGGCAGGAGCAGTACTTC; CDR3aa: CASSQGMGMSSGQEQYF
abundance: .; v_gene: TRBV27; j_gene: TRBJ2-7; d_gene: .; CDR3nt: TGTGCCAGCAGCCTGGGGGGAGAGCAGTACTTC; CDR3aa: CASSLGGEQYF
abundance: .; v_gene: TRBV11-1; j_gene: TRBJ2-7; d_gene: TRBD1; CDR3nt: TGTGCCAGCAGCAAGGGACAGGCGATCTCCTACGAGCAGTACTTC; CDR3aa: CASSKGQAISYEQYF
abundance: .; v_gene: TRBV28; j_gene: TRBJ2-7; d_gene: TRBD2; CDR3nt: TGTGCCAGCAGTCCCGGACTAGCGTTTAACTACGAGCAGTACTTC; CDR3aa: CASSPGLAFNYEQYF
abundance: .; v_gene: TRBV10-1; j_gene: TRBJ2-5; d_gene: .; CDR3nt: TGCGCCAGCAGCAGCGGAGAGACCCAGTACTTC; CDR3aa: CASSSGETQYF
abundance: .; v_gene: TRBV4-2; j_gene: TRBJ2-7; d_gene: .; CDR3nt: TGTGCCAGCAGCCAAGATAACCACGAGCAGTACTTC; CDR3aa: CASSQDNHEQYF
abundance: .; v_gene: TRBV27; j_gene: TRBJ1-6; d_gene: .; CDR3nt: TGTGCCAGCAGGAGGACAAGAGATTCACCCCTCCACTTT; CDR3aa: CASRRTRDSPLHF
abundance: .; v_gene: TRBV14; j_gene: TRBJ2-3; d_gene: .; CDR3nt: TGTGCCAGCAGCCAAGTTAGGACTCCGGGACATGTCACAGATACGCAGTATTTT; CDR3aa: CASSQVRTPGHVTDTQYF
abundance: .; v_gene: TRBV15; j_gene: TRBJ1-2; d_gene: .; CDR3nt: TGTGCCACCCGTCCCCCGGGAGGCGATTACACCTTC; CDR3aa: CATRPPGGDYTF
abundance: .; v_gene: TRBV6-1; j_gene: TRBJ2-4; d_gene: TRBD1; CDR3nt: TGTGCCAGCATAGACAGGGGCGGTAGCAAGAACATTCAGTACTTC; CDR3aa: CASIDRGGSKNIQYF
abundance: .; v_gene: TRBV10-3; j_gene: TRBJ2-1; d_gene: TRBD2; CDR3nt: TGTGCCATCAGTGAGTCCCGAACTAGCGGAACCTACAATGAGCAGTTCTTC; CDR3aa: CAISESRTSGTYNEQFF
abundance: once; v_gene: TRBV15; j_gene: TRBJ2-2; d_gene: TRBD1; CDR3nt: TGTGCCACCAGCAGAGGATTTGGGACAGGGGTTACCGGGGAGCTGTTTTTT; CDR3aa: CATSRGFGTGVTGELFF
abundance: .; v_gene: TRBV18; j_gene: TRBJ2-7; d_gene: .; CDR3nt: TGTGCCAGCTCACCCCCGACAGGTCGCTACGAGCAGTACTTC; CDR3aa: CASSPPTGRYEQYF
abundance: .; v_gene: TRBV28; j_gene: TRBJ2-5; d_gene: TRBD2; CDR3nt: TGTGCCAGCAGTTTTTATGGACCGGGACTAGCGGAACCGTGGACCCAGTACTTC; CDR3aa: CASSFYGPGLAEPWTQYF
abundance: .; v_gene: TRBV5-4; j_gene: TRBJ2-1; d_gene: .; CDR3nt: TGTGCCAGCAGCATAGACAGCAATGAGCAGTTCTTC; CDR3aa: CASSIDSNEQFF
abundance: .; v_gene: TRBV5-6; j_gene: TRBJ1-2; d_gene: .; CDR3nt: TGTGCCAGCACCATTGGAGGGGCCGATTATGGCTACACCTTC; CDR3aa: CASTIGGADYGYTF
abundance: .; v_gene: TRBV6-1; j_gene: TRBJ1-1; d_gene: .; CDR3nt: TGTGCCAGCAGTGAAACTGTTGAAGCTTTCTTT; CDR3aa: CASSETVEAFF
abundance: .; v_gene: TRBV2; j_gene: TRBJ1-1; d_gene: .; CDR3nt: TGTGCCAGCAGTGACGACAGAACTATGAACACTGAAGCTTTCTTT; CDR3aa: CASSDDRTMNTEAFF
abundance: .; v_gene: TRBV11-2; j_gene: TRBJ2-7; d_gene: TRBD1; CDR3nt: TGTGCCAGCAGCTCATGGGGGACAGGCTACGAGCAGTACTTC; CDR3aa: CASSSWGTGYEQYF
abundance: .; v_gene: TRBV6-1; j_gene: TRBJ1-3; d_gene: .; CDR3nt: TGTGCCAGCAGTGAAGCGGGCCTCTCTGGAAACACCATATATTTT; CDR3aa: CASSEAGLSGNTIYF
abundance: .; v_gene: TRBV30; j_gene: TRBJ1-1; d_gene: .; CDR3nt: TGTGCCTGGAGTGGAGGGGGGGCTGAAGCTTTCTTT; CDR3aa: CAWSGGGAEAFF
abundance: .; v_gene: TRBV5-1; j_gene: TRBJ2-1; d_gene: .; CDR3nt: TGCGCCAGCAGCTTTTCTAGCGTTGAGCAGTTCTTC; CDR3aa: CASSFSSVEQFF
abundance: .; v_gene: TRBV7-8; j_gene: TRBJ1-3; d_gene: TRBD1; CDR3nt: TGTGCCAGCAGCGCAGGACAGGGAAACTCTGGAAACACCATATATTTT; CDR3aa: CASSAGQGNSGNTIYF
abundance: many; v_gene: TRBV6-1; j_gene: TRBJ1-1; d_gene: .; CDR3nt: TGTGCCAGCAGGATGAGGGACACTGAAGCTTTCTTT; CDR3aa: CASRMRDTEAFF
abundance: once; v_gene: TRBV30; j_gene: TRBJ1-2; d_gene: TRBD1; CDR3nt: TGTGCCTGGAGAGGAGGGGAGGGGACAGGGGGCTACTATGGCTACACCTTC; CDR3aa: CAWRGGEGTGGYYGYTF
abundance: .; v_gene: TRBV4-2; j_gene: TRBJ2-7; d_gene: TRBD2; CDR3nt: TGTGCCAGCAGCCATGAGCGGGAGGGTGACGAGCAGTACTTC; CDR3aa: CASSHEREGDEQYF
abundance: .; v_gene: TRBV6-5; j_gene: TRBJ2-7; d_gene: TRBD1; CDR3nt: TGTGCCAGCAGTAGGACAGGGAACTCCAACGAGCAGTACTTC; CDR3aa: CASSRTGNSNEQYF
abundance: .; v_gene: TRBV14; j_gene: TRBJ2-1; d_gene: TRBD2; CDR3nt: TGTGCCAGCACCCCCAGGAGCGGGGCAAGCTCCTACAATGAGCAGTTCTTC; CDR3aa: CASTPRSGASSYNEQFF
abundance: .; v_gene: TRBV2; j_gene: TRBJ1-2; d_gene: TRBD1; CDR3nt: TGTGCCAGCAGTGAAATCCCAGGGGGCAGTGGCTACACCTTC; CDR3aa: CASSEIPGGSGYTF
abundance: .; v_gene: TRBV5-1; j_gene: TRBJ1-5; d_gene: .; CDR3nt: TGCGCCAGCAGCTTGCTGGGGGGGGGCAATCAGCCCCAGCATTTT; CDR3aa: CASSLLGGGNQPQHF
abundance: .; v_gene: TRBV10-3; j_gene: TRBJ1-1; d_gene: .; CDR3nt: TGTGCCATCAGTGAGTCGCAGGACACTGAAGCTTTCTTT; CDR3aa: CAISESQDTEAFF
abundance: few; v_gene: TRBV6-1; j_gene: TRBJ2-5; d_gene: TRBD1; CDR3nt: TGTGCCAGCAGTGAAGGAAGAACAGGGGGCTGGGAGACCCAGTACTTC; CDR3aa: CASSEGRTGGWETQYF
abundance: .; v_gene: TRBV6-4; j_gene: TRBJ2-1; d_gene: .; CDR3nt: TGTGCCAGCAGTGACCTCCCTGCAGGGGCCCGTTCCTACAATGAGCAGTTCTTC; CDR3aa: CASSDLPAGARSYNEQFF
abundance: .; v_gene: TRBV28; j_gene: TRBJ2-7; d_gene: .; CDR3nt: TGTGCCAGCAGTACCGGTCTAGCGTCTAACGAGCAGTACTTC; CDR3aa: CASSTGLASNEQYF